This T cell receptor beta chain is from a study of blood T cell repertoires in COVID-19. The CDR3 has 14 residues. The germline CDR1 and CDR2 sequences are SGHTA and FQGNSA. V shed 6 bases and J shed 1 base, with 13 bases lying between them. Repertoires were generated with immunoSEQ multiplex PCR, while TCRdb's copy carries only in-frame clones and drops some. The table lists 63,000 or so clones, approximately 90% of them singletons. The specimen was peripheral blood. The TCR originated in a human donor in a cohort sampled during active COVID-19. This chain joins TRBV7-2 and TRBJ2-7; tentatively, D is TRBD2 (6 bases). DNA of the CDR3: TGTGCCAGCAGGATTGGACTAATATCCTACGAGCAGTACTTC. This encodes CASRIGLISYEQYF. The full variable domain, its missing parts supplied by reference TRBV7-2 and TRBJ2-7, is GAGVSQSPSNKVTEKGKDVELRCDPISGHTALYWYRQSLGQGLEFLIYFQGNSAPDKSGLPSDRFSAERTGGSVSTLTIQRTQQEDSAVYLCASRIGLISYEQYFGPGTRLTVT.